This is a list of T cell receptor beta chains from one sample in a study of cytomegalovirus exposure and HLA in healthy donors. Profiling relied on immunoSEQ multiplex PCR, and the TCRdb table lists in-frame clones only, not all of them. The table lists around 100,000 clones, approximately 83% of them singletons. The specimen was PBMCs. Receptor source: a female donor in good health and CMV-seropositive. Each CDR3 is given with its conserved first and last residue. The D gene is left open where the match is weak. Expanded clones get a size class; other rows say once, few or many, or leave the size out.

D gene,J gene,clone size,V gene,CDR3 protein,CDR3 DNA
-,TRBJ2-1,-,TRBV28,CASSFMSGTRNEQFF,TGTGCCAGCAGTTTTATGAGCGGGACAAGGAATGAGCAGTTCTTC
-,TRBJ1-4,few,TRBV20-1,CSAREEKLFF,TGCAGTGCTAGGGAGGAAAAACTGTTTTTT
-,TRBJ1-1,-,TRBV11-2,CASSFDRMNTEAFF,TGTGCCAGCAGCTTCGACAGGATGAACACTGAAGCTTTCTTT
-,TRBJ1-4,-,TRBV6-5,CASSYSLPGSGKLFF,TGTGCCAGCAGTTACTCTTTACCGGGGAGTGGAAAACTGTTTTTT
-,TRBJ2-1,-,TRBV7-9,CASINGDNEQFF,TGTGCCAGCATTAACGGGGACAATGAGCAGTTCTTC
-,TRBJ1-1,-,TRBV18,CASSPIEARGNTEAFF,TGTGCCAGCTCCCCAATTGAGGCCAGGGGGAACACTGAAGCTTTCTTT
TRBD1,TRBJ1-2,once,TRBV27,CASSLSSGGYYGYTF,TGTGCCAGCAGTTTATCGTCAGGGGGCTACTATGGCTACACCTTC
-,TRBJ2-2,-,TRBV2,CASSESRGGTGELFF,TGTGCCAGCAGTGAATCGCGGGGAGGAACCGGGGAGCTGTTTTTT
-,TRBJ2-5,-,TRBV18,CASSPRPRETQYF,TGTGCCAGCTCACCACGGCCCAGGGAGACCCAGTACTTC
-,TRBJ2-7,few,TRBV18,CASSPGPDSSYEQYF,TGTGCCAGCTCACCAGGACCTGACAGCTCCTACGAGCAGTACTTC
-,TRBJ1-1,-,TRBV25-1,CASKSLRTEAFF,TGTGCCAGCAAGAGTTTGAGGACTGAAGCTTTCTTT
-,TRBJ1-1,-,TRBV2,CASRDRRYTEAFF,TGTGCCAGCAGGGACAGACGGTACACTGAAGCTTTCTTT
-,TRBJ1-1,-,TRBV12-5,CASGKQENTEAFF,TGTGCTAGTGGAAAACAGGAGAACACTGAAGCTTTCTTT
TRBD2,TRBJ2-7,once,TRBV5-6,CASSPGGTGNIYEQYF,TGTGCCAGCAGCCCGGGGGGGACCGGAAACATCTACGAGCAGTACTTC
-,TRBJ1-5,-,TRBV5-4,CASSLRFWGDGGPNQPQHF,TGTGCCAGCAGCTTGAGGTTTTGGGGGGACGGAGGGCCCAATCAGCCCCAGCATTTT
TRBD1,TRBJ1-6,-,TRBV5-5,CASSSGTANSPLHF,TGTGCCAGCAGTTCCGGGACAGCAAATTCACCCCTCCACTTT
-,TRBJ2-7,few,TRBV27,CASSLEATIGEQYF,TGTGCCAGCAGTTTAGAGGCAACAATCGGGGAGCAGTACTTC
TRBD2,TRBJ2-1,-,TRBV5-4,CASSLAGASSYNEQFF,TGTGCCAGCAGTTTAGCGGGGGCAAGCTCCTACAATGAGCAGTTCTTC
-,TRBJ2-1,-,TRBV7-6,CASSLVGAHNEQFF,TGTGCCAGCAGCTTAGTAGGGGCGCACAATGAGCAGTTCTTC
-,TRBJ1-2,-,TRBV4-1,CASSLPGPPAGGYPF,TGCGCCAGCAGCCTTCCGGGACCTCCGGCTGGGGGCTACCCCTTC
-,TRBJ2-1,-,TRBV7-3,CASSLTIDEQFF,TGTGCCAGCAGCTTAACAATCGATGAGCAGTTCTTC
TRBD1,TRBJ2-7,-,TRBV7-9,CASSHQWTGRKGYEQYF,TGTGCCAGCAGCCACCAATGGACAGGACGAAAGGGATACGAGCAGTACTTC
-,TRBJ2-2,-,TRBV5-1,CASSYGNTGELFF,TGCGCCAGCAGTTACGGGAACACCGGGGAGCTGTTTTTT
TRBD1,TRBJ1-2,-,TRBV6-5,CASSSDPGGTSYGYTF,TGTGCCAGCAGTTCCGATCCAGGGGGGACCTCCTATGGCTACACCTTC
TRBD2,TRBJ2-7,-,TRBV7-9,CASSSSGPYEQYF,TGTGCCAGCAGCTCTAGCGGGCCCTACGAGCAGTACTTC
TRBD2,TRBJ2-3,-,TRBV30,CAWMGTSGNLGYTDTQYF,TGTGCCTGGATGGGGACTAGCGGGAATTTGGGTTACACAGATACGCAGTATTTT
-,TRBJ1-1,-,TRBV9,CASSVFDRMNTEAFF,TGTGCCAGCAGCGTCTTTGACAGAATGAACACTGAAGCTTTCTTT
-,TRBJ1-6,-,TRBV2,CADQEGNSPLHF,TGTGCCGACCAGGAGGGAAATTCACCCCTCCACTTT
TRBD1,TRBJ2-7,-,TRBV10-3,CAISEEGRGRREQYF,TGTGCCATCAGTGAGGAGGGCAGGGGGCGGCGAGAGCAGTACTTC
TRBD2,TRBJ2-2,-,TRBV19,CASSVNSGGVTGELFF,TGTGCCAGTAGTGTCAATAGCGGGGGGGTCACCGGGGAGCTGTTTTTT
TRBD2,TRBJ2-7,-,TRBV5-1,CASSPSGESYEQYF,TGCGCCAGCAGCCCTAGCGGGGAATCCTACGAGCAGTACTTC
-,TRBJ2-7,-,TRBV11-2,CASSPGLPYEQYF,TGTGCCAGCAGCCCGGGACTTCCCTACGAGCAGTACTTC
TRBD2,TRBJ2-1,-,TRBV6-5,CAPGGLATPSEQFF,TGTGCCCCAGGGGGACTAGCGACCCCCAGTGAGCAGTTCTTC
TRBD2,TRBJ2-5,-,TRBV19,CASSIGLAGGPETQYF,TGTGCCAGTAGTATAGGACTAGCGGGAGGGCCGGAGACCCAGTACTTC
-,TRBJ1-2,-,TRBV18,CASSPPVGANYGYTF,TGTGCCAGCTCACCACCGGTTGGGGCGAACTATGGCTACACCTTC
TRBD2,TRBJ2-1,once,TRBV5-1,CASSLVLAGGRYNEQFF,TGCGCCAGCAGCTTGGTTTTAGCGGGGGGCCGCTACAATGAGCAGTTCTTC
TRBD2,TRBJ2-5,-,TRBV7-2,CASSLGLAQETQYF,TGTGCCAGCAGCTTAGGACTAGCCCAAGAGACCCAGTACTTC
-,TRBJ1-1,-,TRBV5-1,CASSLSGQFMNTEAFF,TGCGCCAGCAGCTTGTCTGGACAGTTCATGAACACTGAAGCTTTCTTT
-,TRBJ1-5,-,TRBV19,CASSRDGGSNQPQHF,TGTGCCAGTAGTAGGGATGGGGGGAGCAATCAGCCCCAGCATTTT
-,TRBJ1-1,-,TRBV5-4,CASSFINTEAFF,TGTGCCAGCAGCTTTATTAACACTGAAGCTTTCTTT
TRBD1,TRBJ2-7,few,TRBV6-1,CASNSWDRDYEQYF,TGTGCCAGCAATTCGTGGGACAGGGACTACGAGCAGTACTTC
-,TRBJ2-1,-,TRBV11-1,CASSLVAFMYNEQFF,TGTGCCAGCAGCTTAGTCGCGTTCATGTACAATGAGCAGTTCTTC
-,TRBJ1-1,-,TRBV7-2,CASSLWAGAIDTEAFF,TGTGCCAGCAGCTTATGGGCAGGGGCAATCGACACTGAAGCTTTCTTT
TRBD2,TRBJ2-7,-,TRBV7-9,CASSPSRLAGAYEQYF,TGTGCCAGCAGCCCCAGCAGGTTAGCGGGGGCCTACGAGCAGTACTTC
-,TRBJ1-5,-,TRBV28,CASSSDRAGQPQHF,TGTGCCAGCAGTTCAGATAGGGCGGGTCAGCCCCAGCATTTT